This T cell receptor (beta chain) was identified in a study of cytomegalovirus exposure and HLA in healthy donors. The donors (healthy individuals) were bone marrow donors. General study results and limits: As confirmed in vitro, three CMV-associated chains were specific for CMV antigens. Most of the TCR beta V segments (in an earlier analysis) were productive either about 87% or about 30% of the time. Fewer than 200 TCR beta chains were listed as cytomegalovirus-associated.

Researchers ran the PCR with 60 Vbeta and 13 Jbeta primers. Method: immunoSEQ multiplex PCR; TCRdb's copy keeps in-frame clones and lacks some. The sample has tens of thousands of clones. The CDR3 consists of 14 residues. V gave up 6 bases and J gave up 7 bases; unmatched junction bases: 8. Germline loops: CDR1 MNHEY, CDR2 SMNVEV (reference sequence). With regard to this clone: The antigen is unknown.

The V gene is TRBV27, the J gene TRBJ2-1; TRBD2 matches at 8 bases. The sequence came from a female donor in good health and CMV-seropositive. Material for sequencing was PBMCs. The CDR3 region is CASRGTRAPNEQFF. CDR3 bases: TGTGCCAGCAGGGGGACTAGGGCCCCTAATGAGCAGTTCTTC.